The entry that follows covers one T cell receptor (beta chain) sequence. The data were obtained in a study of blood T cell repertoires in COVID-19. Study-level information: The United States, Italy and Spain were the sources of the acute and convalescent COVID-19 samples.

Seattle enrolled patients during active infection and tracked them longitudinally. This CDR3 contains 17 residues. V gave up 6 bases and J gave up 0 bases, with 19 bases separating them. CDR1 is SGHTA, CDR2 FQGNSA, per germline. In the source study's methods: Nucleated cell counts were estimated from reference gene primer amplification. This table comes from immunoSEQ multiplex PCR, and its TCRdb copy is limited to in-frame clones, with some not included. V, J and clone size reflect that table, while D and trimming were determined from the DNA. This table has about 170,000 clones, about 85% appearing once.

Sequences were obtained from peripheral blood. This rearrangement joins TRBV7-2 to TRBJ2-3; weak D call: TRBD1 (6 bases). The receptor was derived from a man older than 75 with COVID-19, enrolled during active disease. CDR3 loop: CASRLTGTPFSTDTQYF. DNA for the CDR3: TGTGCCAGCAGGCTAACCGGGACACCTTTTAGCACAGATACGCAGTATTTT.